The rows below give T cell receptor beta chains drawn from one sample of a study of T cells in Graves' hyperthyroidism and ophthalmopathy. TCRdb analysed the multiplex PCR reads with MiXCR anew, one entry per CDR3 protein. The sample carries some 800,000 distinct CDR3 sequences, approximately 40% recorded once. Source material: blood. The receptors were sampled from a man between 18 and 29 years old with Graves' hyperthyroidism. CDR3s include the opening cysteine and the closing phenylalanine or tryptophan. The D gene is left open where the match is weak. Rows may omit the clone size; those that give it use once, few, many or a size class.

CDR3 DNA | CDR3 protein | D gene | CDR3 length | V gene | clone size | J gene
TGTGCCAGCAGCTTAGATCCCTTGGGACCTCAAGAGACCCAGTACTTC | CASSLDPLGPQETQYF | - | 16 | TRBV11-3 | few | TRBJ2-5
TGTGCCAGCAGCTTAACGACAGACCACGAGCAGTACTTC | CASSLTTDHEQYF | - | 13 | TRBV13 | - | TRBJ2-7
TGTGCCAGCAGTTCCCGACGGAATATCCCCCTCCACTTT | CASSSRRNIPLHF | - | 13 | TRBV12-3/TRBV12-4 | many | TRBJ1-6
TGTGCTAGCAGCTCGGGCCTCGGGGAGCTGTTTTTT | CASSSGLGELFF | - | 12 | TRBV7-7 | many | TRBJ2-2
TGTGCCACCAGGGACGTGGGGAACACTGAAGCTTTCTTT | CATRDVGNTEAFF | - | 13 | TRBV24-1 | many | TRBJ1-1
TGTGCCAGCAGCCACAGGGACGGACGCGAGCAGTACTTC | CASSHRDGREQYF | - | 13 | TRBV14 | many | TRBJ2-7
TGTGCCAGCAGCTTCGCAGGGGGAAGGAGCTACGAGCAGTACTTC | CASSFAGGRSYEQYF | TRBD1 | 15 | TRBV11-2 | - | TRBJ2-7
TGTGCCAGCAGCTTAGGGGGAGGGGGGAACTATGGCTACACCTTC | CASSLGGGGNYGYTF | - | 15 | TRBV9 | - | TRBJ1-2
TGTGCCAGCCCCACCCCCGGGACAGGACTTTCTGGGGCCAACGTCCTGACTTTC | CASPTPGTGLSGANVLTF | TRBD1 | 18 | TRBV9 | - | TRBJ2-6
TGTGCCAGCAGCTTAGTAGTCGCGCGAGAGAACACTGAAGCTTTCTTT | CASSLVVARENTEAFF | - | 16 | TRBV7-9 | few | TRBJ1-1
TGCAGTGCCGCTACGGGACTCCCGAGAACTGAAGCTTTCTTT | CSAATGLPRTEAFF | - | 14 | TRBV20-1 | few | TRBJ1-1
TGCGCCAGCAGCCAAGTTCCCCGGATGAACACTGAAGCTTTCTTT | CASSQVPRMNTEAFF | - | 15 | TRBV4-3 | - | TRBJ1-1
TGCGCCAGCAGCTGGGACAGAACTGAAGCTTTCTTT | CASSWDRTEAFF | TRBD1 | 12 | TRBV5-1 | many | TRBJ1-1
TGTGCCAGCAGCTTCTCTTACGCTGCTACTAGCAATCAGACCCAGCATTTT | CASSFSYAATSNQTQHF | - | 17 | TRBV7-2 | - | TRBJ1-5
TGTGCCAGCAGACTCGGGACAGGGGGCGCGCGGACTGAAGCTTTCTTT | CASRLGTGGARTEAFF | TRBD1 | 16 | TRBV11-2 | few | TRBJ1-1
TGTGCCAGCAGCGAAGGGGCTACTGGTGGAAACACCATATATTTT | CASSEGATGGNTIYF | - | 15 | TRBV9 | - | TRBJ1-3
TGTGCCAGCAGCCAAGACGGAGGCGGAGAAGAGACCCAGTACTTC | CASSQDGGGEETQYF | - | 15 | TRBV15 | few | TRBJ2-5
TGTGCCAGTAGTATACTCGGGGTCGACACTGAAGCTTTCTTT | CASSILGVDTEAFF | - | 14 | TRBV19 | - | TRBJ1-1
TGCAGTGCTAGAGATTACCGATCGACAGGGACGATCGATAGCAATCAGCCCCAGCATTTT | CSARDYRSTGTIDSNQPQHF | TRBD1 | 20 | TRBV20-1 | - | TRBJ1-5
TGTGCCAGCAGCTTAGCGGACTCGGGGGAAGAGACCCAGTACTTC | CASSLADSGEETQYF | - | 15 | TRBV7-9 | few | TRBJ2-5
TGTGCCAGCAGCCCTTCAACCGGGCAGTTCTATGGCTACACCTTC | CASSPSTGQFYGYTF | - | 15 | TRBV7-9 | many | TRBJ1-2
TGTGCCAGCACAGGGGGTGGAGATACGCAGTATTTT | CASTGGGDTQYF | TRBD1 | 12 | TRBV2 | - | TRBJ2-3
TGTGCCAGCAGTACCGGGACAGGGGTTTTCACTGAAGCTTTCTTT | CASSTGTGVFTEAFF | TRBD1 | 15 | TRBV12-3/TRBV12-4 | - | TRBJ1-1
TGCAGTGCTAGTGAGGGGAGCACAGAGACCCAGTACTTC | CSASEGSTETQYF | - | 13 | TRBV20-1 | many | TRBJ2-5
TGCAGCGTTGAGTTGGTGGGCAGGACCACTTCCTACGAGCAGTACTTC | CSVELVGRTTSYEQYF | - | 16 | TRBV29-1 | many | TRBJ2-7
TGTGCCAGCATGCGCAGGGCAAACGTCCTGACTTTC | CASMRRANVLTF | - | 12 | TRBV2 | - | TRBJ2-6
TGTGCCAGCAGTTACTCCATCGTCCCGAACACTGAAGCTTTCTTT | CASSYSIVPNTEAFF | - | 15 | TRBV6-5 | - | TRBJ1-1
TGCGCCAGCAGTGAGTCGGCAAGTTTGGGGGCAGAAAAACTGTTTTTT | CASSESASLGAEKLFF | - | 16 | TRBV10-2 | many | TRBJ1-4